The clone carrying this T cell receptor (beta chain) was seen just once. The entry originates in a study of blood T cells in healthy people across ages. Primed by a sample-barcoded 5' primer and a J-beta primer mix, a second PCR proceeded for 7 to 11 cycles. TCRdb re-called the 5' RACE reads with MiXCR, one entry per CDR3 protein. The sample carries approximately 690,000 distinct CDR3 sequences, under 70% recorded once. The CDR3 spans 15 residues. Germline V gene sequence: CDR1 SGHRS, CDR2 YFSETQ. The J segment lost 8 bases and the V segment lost 4 bases, leaving 14 bases of the junction unmatched. This sequence joins TRBV5-1 and TRBJ2-7, with 8 nucleotides matching TRBD1. This TCR was recovered from a man aged 60-69 years in good health. Sequencing input: blood. The DNA of the CDR3 is TGCGCCAGCAGCCCTGGACAGGGCGGGTTTCATAAGCAGTACTTC. It yields the protein CASSPGQGGFHKQYF.